The rows below give T cell receptor beta chains drawn from one sample of a study of T-cell reconstitution after alpha-beta-depleted transplantation in children. Via MiXCR, TCRdb re-called the PCR reads, giving one row per CDR3 protein. The data hold around 450,000 distinct CDR3 sequences, with roughly 10% observed a single time. Sample: PBMCs, taken before TCRalphabeta/CD19-depleted stem cell transplant. The receptors shown here come from a child under 10 years old with inherited bone marrow failure, due to receive a stem cell transplant. Each CDR3 is given with its conserved first and last residue. Fields, in order: D gene, clone size, J gene, V gene, CDR3 protein, CDR3 DNA. D genes are given only for firm matches. Where a row states a size, it is once, few, many or the class of an expanded clone; other rows omit it.

NA | many | TRBJ1-2 | TRBV12-3/TRBV12-4 | CASSFRGYGYTF | TGTGCCAGCAGTTTTCGGGGGTACGGCTACACCTTC
NA | many | TRBJ2-2 | TRBV7-9 | CASSLSLYTGELFF | TGTGCCAGCAGCTTATCTCTCTACACCGGGGAGCTGTTTTTT
NA | few | TRBJ1-1 | TRBV27 | CASSLLPTGPSREAFF | TGTGCCAGCAGTTTACTTCCGACAGGCCCAAGTCGGGAAGCTTTCTTT
NA | many | TRBJ2-1 | TRBV7-2 | CASLLGPTYNEQFF | TGTGCCAGTCTACTAGGCCCGACCTACAATGAGCAGTTCTTC
NA | many | TRBJ1-2 | TRBV12-3/TRBV12-4 | CASSRGSLGQVYGYTF | TGTGCCAGCAGTCGTGGGTCGCTTGGACAAGTCTATGGCTACACCTTC
NA | many | TRBJ2-6 | TRBV6-2/TRBV6-3 | CASSRTGWGANVLTF | TGTGCCAGCAGTCGCACAGGGTGGGGGGCCAACGTCCTGACTTTC
NA | many | TRBJ2-1 | TRBV10-1 | CASSESWGREQFF | TGCGCCAGCAGTGAGTCGTGGGGGCGCGAGCAGTTCTTC
NA | many | TRBJ1-2 | TRBV20-1 | CSAQTDSYGYTF | TGCAGTGCTCAGACAGATAGCTATGGCTACACCTTC
NA | NA | TRBJ1-1 | TRBV2 | CASIIRSGDTEAFF | TGTGCCAGCATCATCAGGAGCGGCGACACTGAAGCTTTCTTT
TRBD1 | NA | TRBJ1-4 | TRBV19 | CASSMRTGRNEKLFF | TGTGCCAGTAGTATGAGGACAGGCCGGAATGAAAAACTGTTTTTT
NA | many | TRBJ2-5 | TRBV20-1 | CSARVVATGETQYF | TGCAGTGCTAGAGTGGTTGCCACGGGGGAGACCCAGTACTTC
TRBD1 | many | TRBJ1-2 | TRBV29-1 | CSVSGTVYGYTF | TGCAGCGTTTCCGGGACAGTCTATGGCTACACCTTC